One sample yielded the 2 T cell receptor beta chains listed below, sequenced in a study of low-dose radiotherapy and immunotherapy resistance in tumors. The time point: after trial treatment. Stated treatment: LDRT plus nivolumab, ipilimumab, low-dose cyclophosphamide and aspirin (RACIN trial). Primers used for first-strand cDNA, a TRAV- and TRBV-specific set, covered both alpha and beta chains. With a V-primer adapter and a constant-region primer, TCRs were amplified for approximately 19 PCR cycles. TCRdb fed the reads into MiXCR, producing one record per CDR3 protein. The table shows under 90,000 distinct CDR3 sequences, with over 15% occurring only once. This specimen consisted of PBMCs, obtained after low-dose radiotherapy plus immunotherapy. The origin of the receptors is a male donor with prostate cancer.

The genes are TRBV6-2 or TRBV6-3 and TRBJ2-1, with 11 nucleotides matching TRBD2. The junction had 9 bases not matched to a gene; V was cut back by 7 bases and J by 16 bases. Looked up from germline, CDR1 is MNHEY and CDR2 is SVGEGT. The length of the CDR3 is 12 residues. CDR3 loop: CASTTTSGSTFF. CDR3 nucleotide sequence: TGTGCCAGCACCACTACTAGCGGGAGTACATTCTTC.

The table lists this clonotype with many counts. The gene calls are TRBV19 and TRBJ2-1, with 7 bases fitting TRBD1. This CDR3 region has 13 residues. Losses at the gene ends were 1 base for V and 10 bases for J; bases not matched to a gene: 4. The germline V gene has CDR1 LNHDA and CDR2 SQIVND (reference sequence). Here the CDR3 DNA reads TGTGCCAGTAGTATAGTACAGGGGACGGAGCAGTTCTTC. The encoded protein is CASSIVQGTEQFF.